This record concerns one T cell receptor (beta chain) sequence. In TCRdb, the RT-PCR reads were re-called with MiXCR into one record per CDR3 protein. The sample contains roughly 790,000 distinct CDR3 sequences, 21% of which appear only once. The data stem from a study of response to subunit inactivated influenza vaccine. Germline loops: CDR1 DFQATT, CDR2 SNEGSKA (reference sequence). The CDR3 loop spans 16 amino acids. The V gene lost 3 bases and the J gene lost 0 bases, with 18 bases spanning the gap. The chain links TRBV20-1 to TRBJ2-7, with a weak D call TRBD2 (6 bases). This sample comprised PBMCs from blood, obtained 5 days after vaccination. This clonotype was sampled from a man aged 50-59 years who received an inactivated influenza vaccine. CDR3 in DNA: TGCAGTGCTAGGGCCCCTTTGGAGGGGAGCTCCTACGAGCAGTACTTC. Translation gives CSARAPLEGSSYEQYF.